A selection of T cell receptor beta chains follows, all from one sample in a study of naive and memory T cell subsets. One entry per CDR3 protein results from TCRdb running MiXCR on the UMI-ligation and nested PCR reads. This table has 150,000 or so distinct CDR3 sequences, about 18% appearing once. The sample comprised naive CD4+ T cells from blood. The source of these receptors is a human donor in good health. Each CDR3 is given with its conserved first and last residue. Fields, in order: CDR3 protein, CDR3 DNA, clone size, V gene, D gene, J gene. D genes are given only for firm matches. Rows may omit the clone size; those that give it use once, few, many or a size class.

cdr3_aa: CASSLLAGDVELFF; cdr3_nt: TGTGCCAGCAGTTTACTAGCGGGAGACGTGGAGCTGTTTTTT; clone_size: few; v_call: TRBV12-3/TRBV12-4; d_call: TRBD2; j_call: TRBJ2-2
cdr3_aa: CSASTSGEYEQYF; cdr3_nt: TGCAGTGCTAGTACATCAGGGGAGTACGAGCAGTACTTC; clone_size: many; v_call: TRBV20-1; d_call: -; j_call: TRBJ2-7
cdr3_aa: CAIRGRGDNSPLHF; cdr3_nt: TGTGCCATCAGGGGACGGGGAGATAATTCACCCCTCCACTTT; clone_size: -; v_call: TRBV10-3; d_call: -; j_call: TRBJ1-6
cdr3_aa: CASSPPGLAEYF; cdr3_nt: TGTGCCAGCAGCCCCCCGGGACTAGCAGAGTATTTT; clone_size: -; v_call: TRBV6-2/TRBV6-3; d_call: TRBD2; j_call: TRBJ2-3
cdr3_aa: CASSLTMDRRHSGANVLTF; cdr3_nt: TGTGCCAGCAGCTTGACTATGGACAGGCGCCACTCTGGGGCCAACGTCCTGACTTTC; clone_size: few; v_call: TRBV7-3; d_call: TRBD1; j_call: TRBJ2-6
cdr3_aa: CASSPNPRANSPLHF; cdr3_nt: TGCGCCAGCAGCCCGAACCCCAGAGCGAATTCACCCCTCCACTTT; clone_size: -; v_call: TRBV5-1; d_call: -; j_call: TRBJ1-6
cdr3_aa: CASSVGPDGDSGNTIYF; cdr3_nt: TGTGCCAGCAGTGTTGGGCCCGACGGCGACTCTGGAAACACCATATATTTT; clone_size: -; v_call: TRBV9; d_call: -; j_call: TRBJ1-3
cdr3_aa: CASRRGTPRGYEQYF; cdr3_nt: TGTGCCAGCAGAAGAGGGACACCGAGGGGCTACGAGCAGTACTTC; clone_size: few; v_call: TRBV6-5; d_call: -; j_call: TRBJ2-7
cdr3_aa: CASSHSVLRGPCGSYEQYF; cdr3_nt: TGTGCCAGCAGCCACAGTGTACTAAGGGGGCCGTGTGGCTCCTACGAGCAGTACTTC; clone_size: -; v_call: TRBV3-1; d_call: TRBD1; j_call: TRBJ2-7
cdr3_aa: CASSGGLSSYEQYF; cdr3_nt: TGTGCCAGCAGTGGGGGGCTGTCCTCCTACGAGCAGTACTTC; clone_size: -; v_call: TRBV12-3/TRBV12-4; d_call: -; j_call: TRBJ2-7
cdr3_aa: CASSIAGTGYGYTF; cdr3_nt: TGCGCCAGCAGCATAGCCGGGACCGGCTATGGCTACACCTTC; clone_size: -; v_call: TRBV5-1; d_call: -; j_call: TRBJ1-2
cdr3_aa: CASSQSRVQETQYF; cdr3_nt: TGCGCCAGCAGTCAAAGCAGGGTCCAAGAGACCCAGTACTTC; clone_size: -; v_call: TRBV23-1; d_call: -; j_call: TRBJ2-5
cdr3_aa: CASSLDARHNEQFF; cdr3_nt: TGTGCCAGCAGCTTAGATGCTCGCCACAATGAGCAGTTCTTC; clone_size: -; v_call: TRBV7-2; d_call: -; j_call: TRBJ2-1
cdr3_aa: CASTIYLGTGELFF; cdr3_nt: TGTGCCAGCACAATATACCTAGGGACCGGGGAGCTGTTTTTT; clone_size: -; v_call: TRBV6-5; d_call: -; j_call: TRBJ2-2
cdr3_aa: CASTPRDLSAGAQYF; cdr3_nt: TGTGCCAGCACCCCCCGAGATCTGTCGGCGGGAGCGCAGTATTTT; clone_size: many; v_call: TRBV12-3/TRBV12-4; d_call: TRBD2; j_call: TRBJ2-3
cdr3_aa: CATSRVLVDVEQYF; cdr3_nt: TGTGCCACCAGCAGAGTTCTCGTCGACGTCGAGCAGTACTTC; clone_size: -; v_call: TRBV15; d_call: -; j_call: TRBJ2-7
cdr3_aa: CSVGQVYGYTF; cdr3_nt: TGCAGCGTTGGTCAGGTCTATGGCTACACCTTC; clone_size: -; v_call: TRBV29-1; d_call: -; j_call: TRBJ1-2
cdr3_aa: CASSREGSGELFF; cdr3_nt: TGTGCCAGCAGCCGAGAGGGGTCCGGGGAGCTGTTTTTT; clone_size: few; v_call: TRBV7-7; d_call: -; j_call: TRBJ2-2
cdr3_aa: CASSSLGAAVSDTQYF; cdr3_nt: TGTGCCAGCAGTTCCCTCGGGGCCGCGGTGTCAGATACGCAGTATTTT; clone_size: -; v_call: TRBV27; d_call: -; j_call: TRBJ2-3
cdr3_aa: CATHGVSWGNEQFF; cdr3_nt: TGTGCCACCCACGGGGTGAGTTGGGGCAATGAGCAGTTCTTC; clone_size: -; v_call: TRBV6-2/TRBV6-3; d_call: -; j_call: TRBJ2-1
cdr3_aa: CASSQGTSGSLGTGELFF; cdr3_nt: TGCGCCAGCAGCCAAGGGACTAGCGGCTCCCTGGGCACCGGGGAGCTGTTTTTT; clone_size: -; v_call: TRBV4-1; d_call: TRBD2; j_call: TRBJ2-2
cdr3_aa: CASSFSGTGAYNEQFF; cdr3_nt: TGCGCCAGCAGCTTTTCAGGGACCGGGGCCTACAATGAGCAGTTCTTC; clone_size: many; v_call: TRBV5-1; d_call: -; j_call: TRBJ2-1
cdr3_aa: CSARTSGPDEQYF; cdr3_nt: TGCAGTGCCAGGACTAGCGGGCCTGACGAGCAGTACTTC; clone_size: -; v_call: TRBV20-1; d_call: TRBD2; j_call: TRBJ2-7
cdr3_aa: CASTERSTDTQYF; cdr3_nt: TGTGCCAGCACCGAGAGAAGCACAGATACGCAGTATTTT; clone_size: few; v_call: TRBV6-2/TRBV6-3; d_call: -; j_call: TRBJ2-3
cdr3_aa: CASSHDRANTEAFF; cdr3_nt: TGCGCCAGCAGCCATGACAGGGCGAACACTGAAGCTTTCTTT; clone_size: few; v_call: TRBV5-1; d_call: TRBD1; j_call: TRBJ1-1
cdr3_aa: CSARDPDWKLFF; cdr3_nt: TGCAGTGCTAGAGATCCGGACTGGAAACTGTTTTTT; clone_size: -; v_call: TRBV20-1; d_call: -; j_call: TRBJ1-4
cdr3_aa: CASSLELAGASYNEQFF; cdr3_nt: TGCGCCAGCAGCTTGGAGTTAGCTGGGGCCTCCTACAATGAGCAGTTCTTC; clone_size: -; v_call: TRBV5-1; d_call: -; j_call: TRBJ2-1
cdr3_aa: CASSLGTGGGQPQHF; cdr3_nt: TGTGCCAGCAGTCTTGGGACAGGGGGCGGTCAGCCCCAGCATTTT; clone_size: -; v_call: TRBV12-3/TRBV12-4; d_call: TRBD1; j_call: TRBJ1-5
cdr3_aa: CASSDSMNSASTDTQYF; cdr3_nt: TGTGCCAGCAGTGACTCGATGAACAGCGCTAGCACAGATACGCAGTATTTT; clone_size: -; v_call: TRBV6-4; d_call: -; j_call: TRBJ2-3
cdr3_aa: CSALELATTNTGELFF; cdr3_nt: TGCAGTGCTCTGGAACTAGCCACGACGAACACCGGGGAGCTGTTTTTT; clone_size: few; v_call: TRBV20-1; d_call: -; j_call: TRBJ2-2
cdr3_aa: CASSQGTGGRSQHF; cdr3_nt: TGTGCCAGCAGCCAGGGGACAGGCGGTAGGTCCCAGCATTTT; clone_size: -; v_call: TRBV3-1; d_call: TRBD1; j_call: TRBJ1-5
cdr3_aa: CASSESEYQPQHF; cdr3_nt: TGCGCCAGCAGTGAGTCGGAGTATCAGCCCCAGCATTTT; clone_size: few; v_call: TRBV10-1; d_call: -; j_call: TRBJ1-5
cdr3_aa: CATSDPGLAGGPDTGELFF; cdr3_nt: TGTGCCACCAGTGATCCGGGACTAGCGGGAGGGCCTGACACCGGGGAGCTGTTTTTT; clone_size: many; v_call: TRBV24-1; d_call: TRBD2; j_call: TRBJ2-2
cdr3_aa: CASSEPTGDSGNTIYF; cdr3_nt: TGTGCCAGCAGTGAACCGACAGGGGATAGTGGAAACACCATATATTTT; clone_size: -; v_call: TRBV2; d_call: TRBD1; j_call: TRBJ1-3
cdr3_aa: CASSQITGRTYNEQFF; cdr3_nt: TGTGCCAGCAGTCAGATTACCGGGAGGACATACAATGAGCAGTTCTTC; clone_size: few; v_call: TRBV27; d_call: TRBD2; j_call: TRBJ2-1
cdr3_aa: CASSQDVGTAREQYF; cdr3_nt: TGTGCCAGCAGCCAAGATGTCGGGACAGCTCGCGAGCAGTACTTC; clone_size: -; v_call: TRBV14; d_call: TRBD1; j_call: TRBJ2-7
cdr3_aa: CASSAQGQGGDTQYF; cdr3_nt: TGTGCCAGCAGTGCCCAGGGGCAGGGCGGAGATACGCAGTATTTT; clone_size: -; v_call: TRBV6-4; d_call: -; j_call: TRBJ2-3
cdr3_aa: CASSVGQDTTPLHF; cdr3_nt: TGTGCCAGCAGTGTTGGGCAAGACACTACACCCCTCCACTTT; clone_size: -; v_call: TRBV25-1; d_call: -; j_call: TRBJ1-6
cdr3_aa: CASSEAASTLAGGYNEQFF; cdr3_nt: TGTGCCAGCAGTGAAGCGGCGTCCACACTAGCGGGGGGGTACAATGAGCAGTTCTTC; clone_size: -; v_call: TRBV2; d_call: TRBD2; j_call: TRBJ2-1
cdr3_aa: CASSPDFWVEQFF; cdr3_nt: TGTGCCAGCAGCCCCGACTTTTGGGTCGAGCAGTTCTTC; clone_size: few; v_call: TRBV9; d_call: -; j_call: TRBJ2-1
cdr3_aa: CATSDSLADSYNEQFF; cdr3_nt: TGTGCCACCAGTGATAGTTTGGCCGATTCCTACAATGAGCAGTTCTTC; clone_size: -; v_call: TRBV24-1; d_call: -; j_call: TRBJ2-1
cdr3_aa: CASSWDRINEQFF; cdr3_nt: TGCGCCAGCAGCTGGGACAGGATCAATGAGCAGTTCTTC; clone_size: few; v_call: TRBV5-1; d_call: TRBD1; j_call: TRBJ2-1
cdr3_aa: CASSFTKSYEQYF; cdr3_nt: TGTGCCAGCAGTTTTACTAAATCCTACGAGCAGTACTTC; clone_size: few; v_call: TRBV12-3/TRBV12-4; d_call: -; j_call: TRBJ2-7